This T cell receptor (beta chain) derives from a study of T-cell memory formation after mild COVID-19. The CDR3 extends over 13 amino acids. V lost 5 bases and J 9 bases, leaving 11 bases between the germline ends. Per the germline V gene, CDR1 is MNHNY and CDR2 is SVGAGI (reference sequence). This clonotype showed up many times. Its target is unknown. From the 5' RACE reads, TCRdb called clonotypes with MiXCR, one entry per CDR3 protein. The data show some 280,000 distinct CDR3 sequences, with 15% to 20% seen just once and roughly 24% held by the top ten. Study-level results: Day 15 to 85 contracting clones showed balanced CD4/CD8; later expanders leaned CD4+.

The receptor's source is a man aged 18-30 years who had mild COVID-19 (a few samples of this study predate the infection). Cell type and time point are not known. The sample was PBMCs or a T cell subset sorted from them (not recorded which). The V and J genes are TRBV6-6 and TRBJ1-6; no clear D gene. CDR3 amino acids: CASSTRPTSPLHF. CDR3 sequence (DNA): TGTGCCAGCAGTACGAGGCCAACTTCACCCCTCCACTTT.